A selection of T cell receptor beta chains follows, all from one sample in a study of cytomegalovirus exposure and HLA in healthy donors. Sequencing was performed with immunoSEQ multiplex PCR; in TCRdb, only in-frame clones are kept and a portion is missing. Among under 200,000 clones listed, about 80% were seen once. Sequenced: PBMCs. The receptor set was obtained from a woman aged 45-65 years in good health and CMV-seronegative. The CDR3 runs from the conserved cysteine through the conserved F or W. D genes are given only for firm matches. Clone sizes are given selectively: once, few, many, or a class where the clone is expanded.

>TRBJ1-3|TRBV5-5|.|.
TGTGCCAGCAGCCTAACCTGGAGCTCTGGAAACACCATATATTTT
CASSLTWSSGNTIYF
>TRBJ2-3|TRBV6-1|TRBD2|.
TGTGCCAGCAGTGCCCGGACTAGCCACACAGATACGCAGTATTTT
CASSARTSHTDTQYF
>TRBJ1-2|TRBV27|.|.
TGTGCCAGCAGTCCCACCCGACTAGACTATGGCTACACCTTC
CASSPTRLDYGYTF
>TRBJ1-2|TRBV7-2|TRBD1|.
TGTGCCAGCAGCTTAGAGATACAGGGGGTATATGGCTACACCTTC
CASSLEIQGVYGYTF
>TRBJ2-1|TRBV9|.|few
TGTGCCAGCAGCGCGGAGGGAATAGGCAATGAGCAGTTCTTC
CASSAEGIGNEQFF
>TRBJ2-7|TRBV5-1|TRBD1|.
TGCGCCAGCAGTCGGGACAGCTACGAGCAGTACTTC
CASSRDSYEQYF
>TRBJ2-7|TRBV7-9|.|.
TGTTCCAGCACCCCAGATTCCTACGAGCAGTACTTC
CSSTPDSYEQYF
>TRBJ2-7|TRBV28|TRBD2|.
TGTGCCAGCAGAGGGGAGGGGTCCTACGAGCAGTACTTC
CASRGEGSYEQYF
>TRBJ2-7|TRBV19|TRBD1|.
TGTGCCAGTAGTCTAGGGACAGGTGAGCAGTACTTC
CASSLGTGEQYF
>TRBJ1-1|TRBV7-6|.|.
TGTGCCAGCAGCTTAGTGGGCGAGTTGAACACTGAAGCTTTCTTT
CASSLVGELNTEAFF
>TRBJ1-1|TRBV20-1|.|.
TGCAGTGGGGTGGGGCTCAATGAAGCTTTCTTT
CSGVGLNEAFF
>TRBJ1-2|TRBV7-2|.|.
TGTGCCAGCAGCTTAGCACAGGGCCGTAGCTATGGCTACACCTTC
CASSLAQGRSYGYTF
>TRBJ1-5|TRBV7-2|.|.
TGTGCCAGCAGCCAGACAGGTATCAATCAGCCCCAGCATTTT
CASSQTGINQPQHF
>TRBJ1-5|TRBV6-1|TRBD1|.
TGTGCCAGCAAGAGGGGGACAGGGGCTTCGAGTGCCCAGCATTTT
CASKRGTGASSAQHF
>TRBJ2-7|TRBV4-1|TRBD2|.
TGCGCCAGCAGCCAGGCAAGCGGGACGGCCGAGCAGTACTTC
CASSQASGTAEQYF
>TRBJ2-1|TRBV7-7|.|once
TGTGCCAGCAGCTTAGGCAGGGCCGACAATGAGCAGTTCTTC
CASSLGRADNEQFF
>TRBJ1-3|TRBV9|.|.
TGTGCCAGCAGCGTACCAGGGCGAAACACCATATATTTT
CASSVPGRNTIYF
>TRBJ2-1|TRBV4-3|TRBD2|.
TGCGCCAGCAGCCAAGCTCCCCCGGGACTAGGAAATGAGCAGTTCTTC
CASSQAPPGLGNEQFF
>TRBJ1-2|TRBV28|TRBD1|.
TGTGCCAGCAGTTCCCCCTCTCCGGGACAGGGAAACTATGGCTACACCTTC
CASSSPSPGQGNYGYTF
>TRBJ1-1|TRBV7-8|TRBD1|.
TGTGCCAGCAGCTTAACTAGGGACAGGGTTCTCGATGAAGCTTTCTTT
CASSLTRDRVLDEAFF
>TRBJ2-1|TRBV29-1|.|.
TGCAGCGTTGTCCCTACTGTCCCTAAAAACTACAATGAGCAGTTCTTC
CSVVPTVPKNYNEQFF
>TRBJ1-5|TRBV15|.|.
TGTGCCACCAGTGGAGGAGGCGGCAATCAGCCCCAGCATTTT
CATSGGGGNQPQHF
>TRBJ1-3|TRBV27|TRBD1|.
TGTGCCAGCAGTCCACAAGGGGGATTGGACAGGATGTCTGGAAACACCATATATTTT
CASSPQGGLDRMSGNTIYF
>TRBJ2-7|TRBV9|.|.
TGTGCCAGCAGCCGCGGGACGGCCGAGCAGTACTTC
CASSRGTAEQYF
>TRBJ2-3|TRBV6-4|TRBD1|few
TGTGCCAGCAGTGACTCCCCCGACAGGGGTACAGATACGCAGTATTTT
CASSDSPDRGTDTQYF
>TRBJ2-3|TRBV10-3|.|.
TGTGCCATCAGTGAGCCGGGGGGCGGTACAGATACGCAGTATTTT
CAISEPGGGTDTQYF
>TRBJ1-2|TRBV7-2|TRBD1|.
TGTGCCAGCAGCCCAGGGGGTAGGGAACTCTATGGCTACACCTTC
CASSPGGRELYGYTF
>TRBJ2-7|TRBV5-1|TRBD2|.
TGCGCCAGCAGCTTGGACGGACTAGCGGGGGGAGGCGAGCAGTACTTC
CASSLDGLAGGGEQYF
>TRBJ1-1|TRBV7-2|TRBD1|.
TGTGCCAGCAGCTCGAGGACAGGGAAGGCTGAAGCTTTCTTT
CASSSRTGKAEAFF
>TRBJ2-1|TRBV11-3|.|.
TGTGCCAGCAGCTTTACAGGGAGACCCTACAATGAGCAGTTCTTC
CASSFTGRPYNEQFF
>TRBJ1-1|TRBV7-2|.|.
TGTGCCAGCAGCCTTTCTACCCGGACCCTCCAAAAGGGAGGCACTGAAGCTTTCTTT
CASSLSTRTLQKGGTEAFF
>TRBJ1-2|TRBV7-3|.|.
TGTGCCAGCAGCTTAGGCGGATACTATGGCTACACCTTC
CASSLGGYYGYTF
>TRBJ1-4|TRBV28|TRBD1|.
TGTGCCAGCAGTTTAGGGGGACAGGGGGCGCAAAAACTGTTTTTT
CASSLGGQGAQKLFF
>TRBJ2-5|TRBV6-1|TRBD2|.
TGTGCCAGCAGTGTCGGGACTAGCGGGAGTCAAGAGACCCAGTACTTC
CASSVGTSGSQETQYF
>TRBJ2-5|TRBV29-1|TRBD2|.
TGCAGCGTGGACTTAGCCGGGGGGGAGACCCAGTACTTC
CSVDLAGGETQYF
>TRBJ2-7|TRBV4-1|TRBD2|.
TGCGCCAGCAGAGATAGCGGGAGCGACGAGCAGTACTTC
CASRDSGSDEQYF
>TRBJ2-3|TRBV5-1|TRBD1|.
TGCGCCAGCAGCCGAGAGGGACAGGGGGCGCCAGATGCGCAGTATTTT
CASSREGQGAPDAQYF
>TRBJ2-5|TRBV7-2|TRBD1|few
TGTGCCAGCAGCTTCCCGGGACAGCTACGAGGGCAGTACTTC
CASSFPGQLRGQYF
>TRBJ2-2|TRBV6-4|.|.
TGTGCCAGCAGTGGGCAGATGAACGGGGAGCTGTTTTTT
CASSGQMNGELFF
>TRBJ1-1|TRBV7-2|TRBD1|.
TGTGCCAGCATCACGGACAGGGGTGTTTTGAACACTGAAGCTTTCTTT
CASITDRGVLNTEAFF
>TRBJ2-2|TRBV18|.|.
TGTGCCAGCTCACCTGGACAGCTAAACACCGGGGAGCTGTTTTTT
CASSPGQLNTGELFF
>TRBJ1-5|TRBV6-1|.|.
TGTGCCAGCAGTCAGGGAGGGAGCAATCAGCCCCAGCATTTT
CASSQGGSNQPQHF
>TRBJ1-5|TRBV11-2|.|.
TGTGCCAGCAGCTTAGTTGGCACAACGGGTCAGCCCCAGCATTTT
CASSLVGTTGQPQHF
>TRBJ2-7|TRBV7-2|TRBD2|.
TGTGCCAGCAGCTTATCCCCTAGCGGGGGCTACGAGCAGTACTTC
CASSLSPSGGYEQYF
>TRBJ2-7|TRBV4-3|.|.
TGCGCCAGCAGCCAAGAGGTCGGGTTATACTCCTACGAGCAGTACTTC
CASSQEVGLYSYEQYF
>TRBJ2-1|TRBV28|.|.
TGTGCCACCACCGGGGGCAATGAGCAGTTCTTC
CATTGGNEQFF
>TRBJ1-3|TRBV7-2|.|.
TGTGCCAGCAGCTCCCAGACAAACTCTGGAAACACCATATATTTT
CASSSQTNSGNTIYF
>TRBJ2-2|TRBV9|TRBD2|.
TGTGCCAGCAGCGTGAGAGGGACTAGGTTTTCCGGGGAGCTGTTTTTT
CASSVRGTRFSGELFF
>TRBJ2-1|TRBV19|.|.
TGTGCCAGTAGTATCCGCCCGGGCGGGCTCCGCTCCTACAATGAGCAGTTCTTC
CASSIRPGGLRSYNEQFF
>TRBJ2-1|TRBV5-4|TRBD2|.
TGTGCCAGCAGGATGGGACTAGCGGGCCTCAACGGGAATGAGCAGTTCTTC
CASRMGLAGLNGNEQFF
>TRBJ1-1|TRBV27|.|.
TGTGCCAGCAGTTACCAGGGACTAAACACTGAAGCTTTCTTT
CASSYQGLNTEAFF